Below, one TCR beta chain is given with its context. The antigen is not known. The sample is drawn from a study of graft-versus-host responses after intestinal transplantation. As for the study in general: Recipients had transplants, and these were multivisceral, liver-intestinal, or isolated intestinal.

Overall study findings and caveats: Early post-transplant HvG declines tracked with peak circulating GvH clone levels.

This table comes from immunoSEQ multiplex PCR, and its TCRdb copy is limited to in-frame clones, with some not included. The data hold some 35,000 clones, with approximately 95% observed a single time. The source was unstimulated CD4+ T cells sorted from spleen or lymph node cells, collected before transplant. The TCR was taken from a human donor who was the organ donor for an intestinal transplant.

This CDR3 is CASSLIGTGGTYEQYF. The CDR3 nucleotides are TGTGCCAGCAGCTTAATTGGGACAGGGGGTACCTACGAGCAGTACTTC. The V call is TRBV7-8, the J call TRBJ2-7; 11 positions match TRBD1. The ends lost 2 bases at V and 2 bases at J; junction bases unmatched: 5. CDR1 is SGHVS and CDR2 is FQNEAQ in the germline V gene. The CDR3 contains 16 residues. The whole variable domain, remainder taken from reference TRBV7-8 and TRBJ2-7, is GAGVSQSPRYKVAKRGQDVALRCDPISGHVSLFWYQQALGQGPEFLTYFQNEAQLDKSGLPSDRFFAERPEGSVSTLKIQRTQQEDSAVYLCASSLIGTGGTYEQYFGPGTRLTVT.